The clone carrying this TCR beta chain was observed once. Sample time point: blood 2 weeks post-SBRT. Treatment indicated: 15 Gy SBRT to primary tumor, nephrectomy 4 weeks later. The data derive from a study of radiation and T cells in renal cell carcinoma. TCRdb's table, derived via immunoSEQ multiplex PCR, lists solely in-frame clones and lacks some. Of some 130,000 clones listed, about 88% are singletons. The V and J ends lost 4 bases and 6 bases, in that order; junction bases with no gene match: 9. The CDR3 extends over 16 amino acids. The germline V gene encodes CDR1 MNHNS and CDR2 SASEGT. This TCR was sampled from a woman aged 65 to 85 with renal cell carcinoma. The genes are TRBV6-1 and TRBJ1-6, with 7 nucleotides matching TRBD1. The material sequenced was blood, taken from a patient whose treatment included radiotherapy and nephrectomy. The CDR3 DNA is TGTGCCAGCAGTGGACAGGGCCACGGGAGTAATTCACCCCTCCACTTT. This codes for CASSGQGHGSNSPLHF.